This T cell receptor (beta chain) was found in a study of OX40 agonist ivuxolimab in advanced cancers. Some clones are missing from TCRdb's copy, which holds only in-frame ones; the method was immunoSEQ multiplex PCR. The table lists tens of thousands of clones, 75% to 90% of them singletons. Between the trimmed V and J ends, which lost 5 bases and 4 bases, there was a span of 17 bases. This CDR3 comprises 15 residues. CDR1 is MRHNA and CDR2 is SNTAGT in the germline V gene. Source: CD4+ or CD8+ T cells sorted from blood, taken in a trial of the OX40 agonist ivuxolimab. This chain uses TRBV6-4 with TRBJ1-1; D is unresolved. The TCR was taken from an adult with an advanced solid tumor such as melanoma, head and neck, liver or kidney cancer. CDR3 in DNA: TGTGCCAGCAGTTCGAACCCGGGAGTCGGCACTGAAGCTTTCTTT. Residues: CASSSNPGVGTEAFF.